Described below is a single TCR beta chain sequence and its context. Its antigen is still unknown. The data are from a study of T cell repertoires in ileal Crohn's disease. Each sample's TCRB immunosequencing used five hundred nanograms of biopsy DNA. Repertoires were generated with immunoSEQ multiplex PCR, while TCRdb's copy carries only in-frame clones and drops some. In the table there are approximately 5,000 clones, 95% of which are singletons. Broader study findings: Clonal expansions were more frequent in active smokers than non-smokers at surgery. All patients with clonality above 26.8% had endoscopic recurrence. Compared with CD4 T cells, sorted CD8 cells carried more expanded clones.

V was clipped by 5 bases and J by 3 bases, with 7 bases between them. The CDR3 loop spans 12 amino acids. CDR1 is LNHNV, CDR2 YYDKDF, per germline (reference sequence). This clonotype was obtained from an adult with Crohn's disease. The sequenced sample consisted of ileal tissue. The chain couples TRBV15 to TRBJ1-1; D might be TRBD1 (5 bases). The DNA for the CDR3 is TGTGCCACCAGCCCAGGGTACACTGAAGCTTTCTTT. The encoded protein is CATSPGYTEAFF.